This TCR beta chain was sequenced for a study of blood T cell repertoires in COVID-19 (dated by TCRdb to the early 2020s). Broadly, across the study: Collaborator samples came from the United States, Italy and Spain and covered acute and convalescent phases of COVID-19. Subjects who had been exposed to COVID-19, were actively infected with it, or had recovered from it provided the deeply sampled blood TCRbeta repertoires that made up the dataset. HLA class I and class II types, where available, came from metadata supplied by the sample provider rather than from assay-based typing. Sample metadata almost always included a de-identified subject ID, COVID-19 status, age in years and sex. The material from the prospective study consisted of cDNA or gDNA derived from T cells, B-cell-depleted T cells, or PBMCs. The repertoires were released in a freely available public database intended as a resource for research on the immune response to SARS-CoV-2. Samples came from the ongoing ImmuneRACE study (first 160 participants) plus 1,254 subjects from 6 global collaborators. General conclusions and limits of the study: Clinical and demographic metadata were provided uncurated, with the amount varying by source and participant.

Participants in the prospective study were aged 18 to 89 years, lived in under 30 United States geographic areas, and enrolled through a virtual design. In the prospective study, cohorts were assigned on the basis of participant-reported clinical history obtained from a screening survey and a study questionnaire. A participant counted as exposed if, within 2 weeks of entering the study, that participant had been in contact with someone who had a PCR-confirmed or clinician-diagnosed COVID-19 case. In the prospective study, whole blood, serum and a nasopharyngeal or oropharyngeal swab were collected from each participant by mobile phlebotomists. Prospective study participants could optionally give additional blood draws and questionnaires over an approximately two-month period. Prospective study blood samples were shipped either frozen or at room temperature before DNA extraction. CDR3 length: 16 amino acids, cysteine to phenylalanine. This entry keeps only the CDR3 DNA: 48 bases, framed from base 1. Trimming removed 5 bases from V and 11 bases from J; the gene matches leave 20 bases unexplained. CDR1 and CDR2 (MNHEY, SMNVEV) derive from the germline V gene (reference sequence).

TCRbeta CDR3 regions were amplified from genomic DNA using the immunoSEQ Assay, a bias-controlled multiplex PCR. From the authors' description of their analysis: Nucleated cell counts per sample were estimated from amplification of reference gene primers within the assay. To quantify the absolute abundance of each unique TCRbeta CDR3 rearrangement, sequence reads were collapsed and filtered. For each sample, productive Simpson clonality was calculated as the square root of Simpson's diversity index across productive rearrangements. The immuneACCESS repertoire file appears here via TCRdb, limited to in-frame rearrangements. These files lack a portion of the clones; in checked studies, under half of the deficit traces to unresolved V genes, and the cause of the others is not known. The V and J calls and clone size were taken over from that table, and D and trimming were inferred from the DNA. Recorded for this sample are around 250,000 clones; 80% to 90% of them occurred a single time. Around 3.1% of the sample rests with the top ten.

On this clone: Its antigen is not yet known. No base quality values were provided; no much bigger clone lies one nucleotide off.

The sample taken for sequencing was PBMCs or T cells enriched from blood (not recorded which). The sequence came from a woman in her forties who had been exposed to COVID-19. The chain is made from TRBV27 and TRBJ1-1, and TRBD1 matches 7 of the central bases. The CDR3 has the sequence CASSPSTGDFPLGAFF. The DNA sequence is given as TGTGCCAGCAGTCCGTCAACAGGGGACTTTCCCCTTGGGGCTTTCTTT.